The source of this T cell receptor (beta chain) is a study of shared clonotypes between healthy human individuals (TCRdb year 2020). For the wider study: The cohort included three men and a couple of women between 18 and 49 years of age. For each donor, three plates each were used for CD4 naive and CD4 memory, two plates were used for CD8 naive, and one plate was used for CD8 memory. Blood TCR repertoires of about five healthy adults were deeply sequenced to estimate repertoire size and the extent of clonotype sharing between individuals. Libraries were prepared and TCR repertoires were sequenced by different laboratories using diverse techniques, in order to increase sequencing depth and limit assay-specific biases. Per donor, leukapheresis produced somewhere between about 0.85 and 8.9 billion PBMCs.

CDR3 length: 15 amino acids, cysteine to phenylalanine. The retained sequence is limited to the CDR3, 45 bases, with the frame set at the first base. Per the germline V gene, SGHRS is the CDR1 and YFSETQ is the CDR2. Trimming removed 3 bases from V and 8 bases from J; the gene matches leave 10 bases unexplained. General findings and caveats noted by the study authors: Sharing across several donors was observed for around 5% of naive CD4, 3.5% of naive CD8, 2% to 2.5% of memory CD4, and approximately 0.41% of memory CD8 clonotypes. Rarefaction of sorted-subset datasets indicated incomplete sequencing despite the large sequencing depth. Only blood was sampled, and tissue TCR repertoires likely differ from those in blood. Larger estimated clonotype richness was generally found for naive subsets than for memory subsets. Compared with non-shared clonotypes, clonotypes shared by all four sorted-subset donors had higher generation probabilities. Pairwise subsampling indicated that sequencing depth was expected to affect the degree of clonotype sharing among donors. Because the study included only a small number of donors, the genetic and exposure-history diversity represented was limited.

As to this clone: The antigen this receptor binds is unknown. Per-base quality was not reported, and no clone a single base away is much larger than it.

Using the deep immunoSEQ assay, TCR CDR3 regions were amplified from genomic DNA by multiplex PCR. Extracted genomic DNA from each cell subset was distributed evenly across all wells of several immunoSEQ 96-well plates, and each plate was treated as a replicate. Each replicate PCR for sorted subsets received around 200 ng genomic DNA, equal to tens of thousands of T cell genomes. The purified libraries were quantified using a Qubit 3.0 fluorometer, sized with a Bioanalyzer 2100, and then quantified again using the KAPA Library Quantification kit. Each immunoSEQ 96-well plate was sequenced on its own single-read 150-cycle Illumina NextSeq 550 flow cell. The original methods were these. Because the immunoSEQ output held only junctional sequences and lacked quality scores, the filtering could not match the filtering applied to full-length reads. To assign V/J genes and CDR3, sequences were annotated using PyIR, a Python wrapper for IgBLAST v1.9, with IMGT germline references. Any read was removed if the V/J assignment was weak (E-value above 1e-6), the CDR3 was missing, or the read contained stop codons, out-of-frame junctions, or ambiguous translated residues. A V3J clonotype was defined by an identical inferred V gene, J gene, and CDR3 amino acid sequence. Percentage overlap between repertoires was calculated by dividing the number of shared unique clonotypes by the size of the smaller repertoire. Richness of each repertoire was evaluated using RTK rarefaction, the Chao1 estimator, and Recon v2.1 estimates of unobserved clonotypes. Generation probabilities for all TCRbeta clonotypes obtained by the gDNA method from a handful of donors were computed using OLGA. The clones in this table, taken by TCRdb from immuneACCESS, are in-frame only. Not every clone is retained; where verified, under half of the shortfall comes from an unresolved V gene, and the cause of the rest is unknown. V and J calls and clone size follow that table, whereas D and trimming were derived from the DNA. The sample has roughly 1.5 million clones on record, 95% to 99% of them singletons. Roughly 0.4% of the sample is in the top ten clones.

Donors were healthy HIV-negative adults with no recently reported acute infections or vaccinations. Every donor was a Caucasian adult residing in Nashville, Tennessee, USA. CD4+ T cells were enriched by magnetic negative selection; naive cells were then positively selected on CD45RA, and the negative fraction formed the memory subset. After blood collection by leukapheresis, PBMCs were isolated using Ficoll-Histopaque density gradient centrifugation and then cryopreserved in the vapor phase of liquid nitrogen. Purity and quantity of every magnetically sorted T cell population were checked by analytical flow cytometry. Genomic DNA was isolated from every sorted fraction and measured by UV absorbance on a Nanodrop 2000c.

The chain uses TRBV5-1 and TRBJ2-1; 8 nucleotides in the junction match TRBD2. This TCR came from a man aged 25-45 years in good health. Sequenced input: naive CD4+ T cells sorted from blood. The cell subset or site label of this sample denotes: CD45RA+ positively selected. In nucleotides, the sequence is TGCGCCAGCAGCTCATTGGGGACTAGTGGTTATGAGCAGTTCTTC. It translates as CASSSLGTSGYEQFF.